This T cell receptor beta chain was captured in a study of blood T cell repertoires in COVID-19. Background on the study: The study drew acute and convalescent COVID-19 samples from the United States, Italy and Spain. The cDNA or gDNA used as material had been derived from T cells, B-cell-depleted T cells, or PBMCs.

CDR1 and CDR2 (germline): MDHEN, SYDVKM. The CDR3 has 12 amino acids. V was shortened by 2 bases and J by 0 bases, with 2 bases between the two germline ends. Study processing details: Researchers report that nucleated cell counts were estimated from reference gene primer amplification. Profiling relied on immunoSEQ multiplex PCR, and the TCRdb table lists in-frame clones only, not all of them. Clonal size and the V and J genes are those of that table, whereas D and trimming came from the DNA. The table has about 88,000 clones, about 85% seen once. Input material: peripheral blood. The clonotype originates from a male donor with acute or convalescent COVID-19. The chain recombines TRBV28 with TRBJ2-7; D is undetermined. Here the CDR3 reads CASSLLSYEQYF. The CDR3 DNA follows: TGTGCCAGCAGTTTACTCTCCTACGAGCAGTACTTC.